The 20 T cell receptor beta chains in this list originate from one sample, sequenced in a study of cytomegalovirus exposure and HLA in healthy donors. PCR primers comprised 60 Vbeta and 13 Jbeta primers. Here immunoSEQ multiplex PCR was the method, and the copy in TCRdb shows in-frame clones only, minus some. This repertoire shows 50,000 to 60,000 clones, about three quarters found once; its top ten account for nearly 3%. Sequences were obtained from PBMCs. Receptor source: a man in his late teens or twenties in good health and CMV-seronegative.

The chain is built from TRBV10-3 and TRBJ1-5; the D gene is possibly TRBD1 (6 bases). Per the germline V gene, CDR1 is ENHRY and CDR2 is SYGVKD. The CDR3 is 14 residues long. Deletions cut 2 bases from V and 3 bases from J, with 8 bases between. CDR3: CAISEGQNNQPQHF. DNA of the CDR3: TGTGCCATCAGTGAGGGACAGAACAATCAGCCCCAGCATTTT.

The V and J genes are TRBV7-2 and TRBJ2-7; 9 positions agree with TRBD2. With 7 bases clipped from V and 2 bases from J, the junction kept 6 bases outside the gene matches. The CDR3 has 14 amino acids. In germline, CDR1 is SGHTA, CDR2 FQGNSA. DNA for the CDR3: TGTGCCAGCACCCTACTAGCGGGCCCCTACGAGCAGTACTTC. Its translation is CASTLLAGPYEQYF. Full variable domain (rest looked up from reference TRBV7-2 and TRBJ2-7): GAGVSQSPSNKVTEKGKDVELRCDPISGHTALYWYRQSLGQGLEFLIYFQGNSAPDKSGLPSDRFSAERTGGSVSTLTIQRTQQEDSAVYLCASTLLAGPYEQYFGPGTRLTVT.

This clone appeared a single time. This chain uses TRBV28 with TRBJ2-5; TRBD2 agrees at 7 bases. Germline CDR1 reads MDHEN; CDR2 reads SYDVKM. The CDR3 has 15 residues. Losses at the gene ends were 2 bases for V and 1 base for J; bases not matched to a gene: 4. CDR3 sequence reads: CASSLHGGGQETQYF. The CDR3 region has the DNA TGTGCCAGCAGTTTACATGGGGGGGGCCAAGAGACCCAGTACTTC.

This chain joins TRBV30 and TRBJ1-5, with a tentative D call TRBD1 (6 bases). This CDR3 has 15 residues. Germline CDR1 and CDR2: GTSNPN and SVGIG (reference sequence). V was clipped by 3 bases and J by 4 bases, with 16 bases between them. The CDR3 reads CAWSTGTNPNQPQHF. Written as DNA, the CDR3 is TGTGCCTGGAGCACCGGGACAAATCCTAATCAGCCCCAGCATTTT.

The table lists this clone with a few counts. J is TRBJ1-6 and V is TRBV28; possibly TRBD1 for D (6 bases). Germline assignment: CDR1 MDHEN and CDR2 SYDVKM. This CDR3 spans 15 amino acids. Trimming pared 0 bases from V and 7 bases from J, leaving 10 bases between. The CDR3 nucleotides read TGTGCCAGCAGTTTATGGACAGGAGGAAATTCACCCCTCCACTTT. Translated, it gives CASSLWTGGNSPLHF.

V gene TRBV4-3 combines with J gene TRBJ2-2; TRBD2 aligns across 10 bases. With 1 base clipped from V and 5 bases from J, the junction kept 1 base outside the gene matches. CDR1 and CDR2 from the germline V gene are LGHNA and YSLEER. There are 15 residues in the CDR3. DNA for the CDR3: TGCGCCAGCAGCCAAGGGGGACTAGCGACCGGGGAGCTGTTTTTT. Translating it yields CASSQGGLATGELFF.

The chain carries TRBV7-9 and TRBJ2-7; 11 bases map to TRBD1. After removal of 4 bases from V and 8 bases from J, the junction contained 13 bases not matched to a gene. This CDR3 region has 16 residues. Germline CDR1 and CDR2: SEHNR and FQNEAQ (reference sequence). The CDR3 sequence is CASSWRGQGDDYKQYF. The CDR3 DNA sequence: TGTGCCAGCAGCTGGCGGGGACAGGGGGATGATTACAAGCAGTACTTC. The entire variable domain, with the rest obtained from reference TRBV7-9 and TRBJ2-7, is as follows: DTGVSQNPRHKITKRGQNVTFRCDPISEHNRLYWYRQTLGQGPEFLTYFQNEAQLEKSRLLSDRFSAERPKGSFSTLEIQRTEQGDSAMYLCASSWRGQGDDYKQYFGPGTRLTVT.

This chain connects TRBV14 to TRBJ2-7; D is ambiguous. Per the germline V gene, CDR1 is SGHDN and CDR2 is FVKESK. V was trimmed by 1 base and J by 3 bases, leaving 13 bases between them. The CDR3 totals 15 residues. Here the CDR3 reads CASSQGPSVLYEQYF. The CDR3, as DNA: TGTGCCAGCAGCCAAGGGCCCAGTGTTCTCTACGAGCAGTACTTC.

The gene calls are TRBV7-2 and TRBJ1-2; D possibly corresponds to TRBD1 (6 bases). The V end lost 4 bases, the J end lost 7 bases, and 16 bases lay between the germline ends. CDR3 length: 14 residues. The V gene's germline CDR1 is SGHTA and CDR2 FQGNSA. The CDR3 loop reads CASSSYGQTSGYTF. In DNA form, the CDR3 reads TGTGCCAGCAGCTCATATGGACAGACGTCTGGCTACACCTTC. Looking up the rest from reference TRBV7-2 and TRBJ1-2 gives the full variable domain: GAGVSQSPSNKVTEKGKDVELRCDPISGHTALYWYRQSLGQGLEFLIYFQGNSAPDKSGLPSDRFSAERTGGSVSTLTIQRTQQEDSAVYLCASSSYGQTSGYTFGSGTRLTVV.

The chain has TRBV7-9 and TRBJ1-1; D not certain. CDR1 SEHNR and CDR2 FQNEAQ come from the germline V gene (reference sequence). CDR3 length: 13 residues. V lost 5 bases and J 4 bases, leaving 11 bases between the germline ends. For the CDR3, the DNA is TGTGCCAGCAGCCTCAAAGACACCACTGAAGCTTTCTTT. This translates into CASSLKDTTEAFF.

This clone has only one observation. The chain links TRBV5-4 to TRBJ2-7; 9 bases line up with TRBD2. Trimming removed 0 bases from V and 3 bases from J; junction bases left unmatched: 4. Germline CDR1 reads SGHNT; CDR2 reads YYREEE (reference sequence). The CDR3 is made up of 15 amino acids. CDR3 amino acids: CASSLDSGSFYEQYF. The CDR3 DNA reads TGTGCCAGCAGCTTGGATAGCGGGAGTTTCTACGAGCAGTACTTC.

The CDR3 spells CASSLATGGVNYNEQFF. The CDR3 nucleotides read TGTGCCAGCAGCTTAGCCACAGGGGGAGTGAACTACAATGAGCAGTTCTTC. The chain is built from TRBV7-2 and TRBJ2-1; 8 bases align to TRBD1. Germline CDR1 reads SGHTA; CDR2 reads FQGNSA. With 0 bases clipped from V and 3 bases from J, the junction kept 7 bases outside the gene matches. The CDR3 contains 17 residues. The complete variable domain, with remaining parts taken from reference TRBV7-2 and TRBJ2-1, reads GAGVSQSPSNKVTEKGKDVELRCDPISGHTALYWYRQSLGQGLEFLIYFQGNSAPDKSGLPSDRFSAERTGGSVSTLTIQRTQQEDSAVYLCASSLATGGVNYNEQFFGPGTRLTVL.

The chain joins TRBV19 to TRBJ2-7; 8 bases align to TRBD1. V lost 5 bases to trimming and J lost 3 bases; unmatched junction nucleotides: 21. The CDR3 covers 19 residues. In germline, CDR1 is LNHDA, CDR2 SQIVND (reference sequence). CDR3: CASSGFGTGATLGSYEQYF. Here the CDR3 DNA reads TGTGCCAGTAGTGGTTTTGGGACAGGAGCCACATTGGGGAGCTACGAGCAGTACTTC.

The rearrangement joins TRBV29-1 to TRBJ1-2; 10 bases line up with TRBD1. Germline V lookup: CDR1 SQVTM, CDR2 ANQGSEA. There are 13 residues in the CDR3. V lost 4 bases, J lost 7 bases, and 6 bases stayed unmatched. The CDR3 spells CSVGGQGRGGYTF. CDR3 DNA: TGCAGCGTTGGGGGACAGGGGAGGGGTGGCTACACCTTC.

In its sample, this clone was seen once. This chain joins TRBV18 and TRBJ2-5, with 7 bases aligning to TRBD1. V gave up 3 bases and J gave up 5 bases; unmatched junction bases: 6. This CDR3 is 14 amino acids long. Germline V gene sequence: CDR1 KGHSH, CDR2 LQKENI. As DNA, the CDR3 is TGTGCCAGCTCACCTCTCGGACAGGCGGAGACCCAGTACTTC. Its translation is CASSPLGQAETQYF.

The gene calls are TRBV28 and TRBJ2-4; perhaps TRBD1 as D (5 bases). CDR1 MDHEN and CDR2 SYDVKM come from the germline V gene. The CDR3 extends over 15 amino acids. Trimming removed 5 bases at V and 3 bases at J, with 14 bases between. CDR3 coding DNA: TGTGCCAGCAGTCCTTGGGGCGATGGCAAAAACATTCAGTACTTC. It translates to CASSPWGDGKNIQYF.

A single count supports this clone. This chain uses TRBV18 with TRBJ2-2, with 7 bases that match TRBD1. The V segment lost 5 bases and the J segment 10 bases; nucleotides outside the gene matches: 13. The CDR3 has 15 amino acids. Germline values: CDR1 KGHSH, CDR2 LQKENI. CDR3 DNA: TGTGCCAGCTCAAGAGGGACAGATTCACCGGTGGAGCTGTTTTTT. Amino acids: CASSRGTDSPVELFF.

V usage is TRBV6-1 and J usage is TRBJ2-7; possible D gene TRBD2, 6 bases. V lost 10 bases and J lost 2, with 18 bases in between. CDR1 MNHNS and CDR2 SASEGT come from the germline V gene. The CDR3 runs to 14 residues. The CDR3 reads CATYLSGSPYEQYF. CDR3 nucleotide sequence: TGTGCCACCTACCTTAGCGGTTCCCCCTACGAGCAGTACTTC.

The chain carries TRBV6-1 and TRBJ2-1; D is unclear. The CDR3 extends over 14 amino acids. The germline gives CDR1 MNHNS, CDR2 SASEGT. Trimming pared 2 bases from V and 10 bases from J, leaving 15 bases between. Here the CDR3 reads CASSERLVSSEQFF. DNA of the CDR3: TGTGCCAGCAGTGAACGGCTAGTTTCGTCCGAGCAGTTCTTC.

The chain has TRBV7-6 and TRBJ1-1; TRBD1 matches at 7 bases. The V and J ends lost 4 bases and 6 bases, in that order; junction bases with no gene match: 5. Per the germline V gene, CDR1 is SGHVS and CDR2 is FNYEAQ. The CDR3 extends over 13 amino acids. This CDR3 is CASSSGQAPEAFF. The CDR3 coding sequence is TGTGCCAGCAGCTCTGGACAGGCTCCTGAAGCTTTCTTT.